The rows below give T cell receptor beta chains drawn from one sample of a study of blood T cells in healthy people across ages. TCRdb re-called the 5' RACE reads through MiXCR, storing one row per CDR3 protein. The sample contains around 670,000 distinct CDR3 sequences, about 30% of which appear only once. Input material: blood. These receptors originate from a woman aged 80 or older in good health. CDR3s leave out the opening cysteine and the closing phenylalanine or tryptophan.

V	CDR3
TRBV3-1	ASSQDSGGGARDTQY
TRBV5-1	VSSSGGETQY
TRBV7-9	ASSLIDRDFSPLH
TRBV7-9	ASNRIVQGNYGYT
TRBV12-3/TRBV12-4	ASSFQGDNSPLH
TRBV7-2	ASRLGVSETQY
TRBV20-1	SAIKGQGYT
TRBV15	ATSRDTPGQGAYSNQPQH
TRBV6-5	ASSPARTGNGYT
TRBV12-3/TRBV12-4	ASSPWTGTGNTGY
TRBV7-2	ASSLGSQRGRKNTEAF
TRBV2	ASSAPGVNYNEQF
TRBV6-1	ASGAQGESQETQY
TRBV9	ASSVGLAGGPTDTQY
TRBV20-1	SALTEPAYEQY
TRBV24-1	ATSKRGLAPSYNEQF
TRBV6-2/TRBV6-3	ASSPGQTYEQF
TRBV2	ASSEPGQGGYEQY
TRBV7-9	ASPRSGDQNTEAF
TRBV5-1	ASSNSGDGYNEQF
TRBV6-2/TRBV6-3	ASSYSKGSPGYYNEQF
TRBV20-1	SAALRTSGAVDTQY
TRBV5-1	ASSLSTGSVNSPLH
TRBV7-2	ASSLASRTSSRISYEQY
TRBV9	ASSVLGNTEAF
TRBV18	ASSPPDSPDEQF
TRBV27	ASGEAGGGYT
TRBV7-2	ASSADRGHNQPQH